A single sample gave rise to the 10 T cell receptor beta chains below, sequenced in a study of cytomegalovirus exposure and HLA in healthy donors. The PCR used 60 Vbeta and 13 Jbeta primers. Profiled with immunoSEQ multiplex PCR; TCRdb holds only in-frame clones, not every one. The sample holds more than 95,000 clones, roughly 80% seen once. Material for sequencing was PBMCs. These receptor sequences come from a man aged 45-65 years in good health and CMV-seropositive.

The rearrangement joins TRBV10-3 to TRBJ1-2; 8 positions agree with TRBD1. The CDR3 loop spans 13 amino acids. Germline V gene lookup returns CDR1 ENHRY and CDR2 SYGVKD. The ends lost 10 bases at V and 8 bases at J; junction bases unmatched: 12. Here the CDR3 reads CATQGQGAGGYTF. The CDR3 nucleotides read TGTGCCACTCAAGGACAGGGCGCCGGGGGCTACACCTTC.

The gene calls are TRBV5-4 and TRBJ1-2; 8 bases align to TRBD1. Germline lookup yields CDR1 SGHNT and CDR2 YYREEE (reference sequence). This CDR3 region has 14 residues. V lost 4 bases, J lost 0 bases, and 2 bases stayed unmatched. CDR3 coding DNA: TGTGCCAGCAGCCCGACAGGGGCTAACTATGGCTACACCTTC. Residues: CASSPTGANYGYTF.

The chain links TRBV29-1 to TRBJ1-2, with 7 bases identical to TRBD1. Per germline, CDR1 SQVTM and CDR2 ANQGSEA. The CDR3 extends over 14 amino acids. J gave up 4 bases and V 3 bases, and 8 bases lay outside the gene matches. The DNA of the CDR3 is TGCAGCGTTGATTCCCGGGACAGTGGCTATGGCTACACCTTC. Its translation is CSVDSRDSGYGYTF.

Here the CDR3 reads CASGGTEIYEQYF. Written as DNA, the CDR3 is TGTGCCAGCGGAGGGACGGAGATATACGAGCAGTACTTC. The chain links TRBV9 to TRBJ2-7; perhaps TRBD2 as D (6 bases). Germline CDR1 and CDR2: SGDLS and YYNGEE. V was cut by 7 bases and J by 4 bases, with 15 bases left in between. The CDR3 runs to 13 residues.

This clone has just a few counts. The V and J genes are TRBV18 and TRBJ1-6, with 7 bases aligning to TRBD1. V shed 5 bases, J shed 4 bases, and the junction held 2 bases outside the gene matches. Germline loops: CDR1 KGHSH, CDR2 LQKENI. The CDR3 has 14 residues. The CDR3 is CASSGGQYNSPLHF. CDR3 nucleotide sequence: TGTGCCAGCTCAGGGGGACAGTATAATTCACCCCTCCACTTT.

The chain carries TRBV5-4 and TRBJ1-2; TRBD1 matches 12 bases. The V gene's germline CDR1 is SGHNT and CDR2 YYREEE (reference sequence). J lost 4 bases, V lost 2 bases, and 9 bases had no gene match. The CDR3 consists of 17 residues. The DNA of the CDR3 is TGTGCCAGCAGCTTACCGGGACAGGGGGCGCGGAGCTATGGCTACACCTTC. The encoded protein is CASSLPGQGARSYGYTF.

Comment on this clone: The same CDR3 arises from other DNA sequences in this sample as well. The chain is built from TRBV10-1 and TRBJ1-1; D not resolved. CDR1 and CDR2 from the germline V gene are WNHNN and SYGVQD (reference sequence). The V gene lost 8 bases and the J gene lost 0 bases, with 13 bases spanning the gap. The CDR3 runs to 14 residues. This chain's CDR3 is CASRPRGMNTEAFF. CDR3 DNA sequence: TGCGCCAGCCGACCACGCGGGATGAACACTGAAGCTTTCTTT.

In this sample, this clone turned up a few times. The chain couples TRBV6-5 to TRBJ1-1; D remains unclear. Germline values: CDR1 MNHEY, CDR2 SVGAGI. Trimming took off 6 bases at V and 2 bases at J, with 7 bases between the two ends. This CDR3 is 12 amino acids long. CDR3 sequence: CASSLSNTEAFF. The CDR3 region has the DNA TGTGCCAGCAGCTTATCTAACACTGAAGCTTTCTTT.

The V gene is TRBV27, the J gene TRBJ1-5, with no clear D. Between the trimmed V and J ends, which lost 8 bases and 2 bases, there was a span of 13 bases. Germline V CDR1 and CDR2: MNHEY, SMNVEV (reference sequence). The CDR3 is made up of 14 amino acids. The CDR3 protein is CASRPSGGNQPQHF. CDR3 nucleotides: TGTGCCAGCCGACCTTCGGGTGGCAATCAGCCCCAGCATTTT.

This clone was seen once. The V gene is TRBV19, the J gene TRBJ2-7; TRBD2 matches 9 bases. Per germline, CDR1 LNHDA and CDR2 SQIVND (reference sequence). The J segment lost 3 bases and the V segment lost 5 bases, leaving 8 bases of the junction unmatched. CDR3 size: 15 residues. The CDR3 DNA reads TGTGCCAGTAGTCCGACTAGCGGCTCGCGCTACGAGCAGTACTTC. It yields the protein CASSPTSGSRYEQYF.